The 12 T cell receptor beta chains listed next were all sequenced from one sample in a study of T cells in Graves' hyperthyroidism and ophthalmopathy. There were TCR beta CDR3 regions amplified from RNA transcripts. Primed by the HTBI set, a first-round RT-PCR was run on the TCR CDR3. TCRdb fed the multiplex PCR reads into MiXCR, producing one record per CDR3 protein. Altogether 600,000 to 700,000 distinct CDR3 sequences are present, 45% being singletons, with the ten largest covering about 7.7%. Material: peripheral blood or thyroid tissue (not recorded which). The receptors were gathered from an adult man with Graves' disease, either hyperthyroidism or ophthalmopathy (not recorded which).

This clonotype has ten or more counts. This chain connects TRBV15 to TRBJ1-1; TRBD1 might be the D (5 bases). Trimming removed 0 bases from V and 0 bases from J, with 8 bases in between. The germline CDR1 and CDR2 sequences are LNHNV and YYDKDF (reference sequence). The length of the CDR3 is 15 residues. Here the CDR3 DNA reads TGTGCCACCAGCAGAGATGGGGCGGTGAACACTGAAGCTTTCTTT. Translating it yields CATSRDGAVNTEAFF.

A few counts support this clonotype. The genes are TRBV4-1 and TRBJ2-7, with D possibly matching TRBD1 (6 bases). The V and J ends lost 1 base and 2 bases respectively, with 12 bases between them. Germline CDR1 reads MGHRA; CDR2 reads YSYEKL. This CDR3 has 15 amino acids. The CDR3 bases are TGCGCCAGCAGCCAAGCTCCAGGGGTAGCCTACGAGCAGTACTTC. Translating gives CASSQAPGVAYEQYF.

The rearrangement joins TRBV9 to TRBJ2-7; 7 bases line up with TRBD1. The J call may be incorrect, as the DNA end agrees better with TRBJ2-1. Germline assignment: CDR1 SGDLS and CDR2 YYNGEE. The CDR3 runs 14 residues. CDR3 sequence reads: CASSGRTGYNEQFF. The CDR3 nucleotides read TGTGCCAGCAGCGGAAGGACAGGCTACAATGAGCAGTTCTTC.

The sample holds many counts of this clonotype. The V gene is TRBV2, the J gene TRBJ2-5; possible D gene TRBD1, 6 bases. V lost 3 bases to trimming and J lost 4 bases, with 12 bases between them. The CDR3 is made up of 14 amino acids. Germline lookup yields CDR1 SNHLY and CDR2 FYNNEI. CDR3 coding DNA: TGTGCCAGCAGTGATCCCCCAGGGGTAGAGACCCAGTACTTC. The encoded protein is CASSDPPGVETQYF.

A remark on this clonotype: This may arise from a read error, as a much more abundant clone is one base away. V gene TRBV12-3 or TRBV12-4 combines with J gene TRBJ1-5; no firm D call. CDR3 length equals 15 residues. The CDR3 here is CAISVAPASNQPQHF. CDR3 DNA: TGTGCCATCAGTGTAGCCCCTGCGAGCAATCAGCCCCAGCATTTT.

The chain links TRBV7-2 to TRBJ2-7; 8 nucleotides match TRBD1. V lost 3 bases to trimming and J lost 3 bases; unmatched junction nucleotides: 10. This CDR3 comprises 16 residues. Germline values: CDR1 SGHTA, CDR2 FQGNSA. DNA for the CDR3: TGTGCCAGCAGCTTCGCAGGGGGCAGGGGGGACTACGAGCAGTACTTC. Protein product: CASSFAGGRGDYEQYF.

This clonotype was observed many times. The CDR3 region has the DNA TGTGCCAGTAGTGCCCGACGGGAAGACGTGGGGACCCAGTACTTC. Translation gives CASSARREDVGTQYF. The chain carries TRBV19 and TRBJ2-5; D is possibly TRBD2 (5 bases). V was cut by 5 bases and J by 7 bases, with 20 bases left in between. The CDR3 runs 15 residues. Germline CDR1 reads LNHDA; CDR2 reads SQIVND (reference sequence).

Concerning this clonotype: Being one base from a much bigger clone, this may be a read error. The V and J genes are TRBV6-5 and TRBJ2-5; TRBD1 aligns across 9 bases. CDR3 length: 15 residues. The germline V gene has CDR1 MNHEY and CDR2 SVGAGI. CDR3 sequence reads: CAISEPTGGMETQYF. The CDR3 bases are TGTGCCATCAGTGAGCCTACAGGGGGCATGGAGACCCAGTACTTC.

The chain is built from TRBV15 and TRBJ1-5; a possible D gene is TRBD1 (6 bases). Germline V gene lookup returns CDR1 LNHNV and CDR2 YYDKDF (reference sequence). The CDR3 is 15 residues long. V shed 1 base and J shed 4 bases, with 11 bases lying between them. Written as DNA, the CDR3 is TGTGCCACCAGCAGAGCGGGGGGCAGGAATCAGCCCCAGCATTTT. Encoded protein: CATSRAGGRNQPQHF.

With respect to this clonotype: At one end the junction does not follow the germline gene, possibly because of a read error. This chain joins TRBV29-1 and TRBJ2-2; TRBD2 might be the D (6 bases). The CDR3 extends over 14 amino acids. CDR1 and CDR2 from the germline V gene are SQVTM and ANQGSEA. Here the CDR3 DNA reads TGCAGCGGCTGGGGAGGACCGAACACCGGGAAGCTGTTTTTT. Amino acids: CSGWGGPNTGKLFF.

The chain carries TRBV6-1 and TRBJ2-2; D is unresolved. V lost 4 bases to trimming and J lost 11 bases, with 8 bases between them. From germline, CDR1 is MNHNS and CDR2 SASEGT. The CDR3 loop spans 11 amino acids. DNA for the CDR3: TGTGCCAGCAGTGGGAACGGCGAGCTGTTTTTT. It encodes CASSGNGELFF.

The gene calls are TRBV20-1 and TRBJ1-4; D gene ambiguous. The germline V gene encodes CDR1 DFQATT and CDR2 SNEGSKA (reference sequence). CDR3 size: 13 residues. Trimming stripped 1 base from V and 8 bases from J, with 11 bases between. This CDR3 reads CSARGLSGEKLFF. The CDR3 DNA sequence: TGCAGTGCTAGAGGACTTTCTGGCGAAAAACTGTTTTTT.